The entry below describes one T cell receptor beta chain. Its cognate antigen is unknown. The sample belongs to a study of shared clonotypes between healthy human individuals. Study-level information: The donor pool was made up of a couple of women and three men aged 18 to 49. Study observations and caveats: A generally larger estimated richness was seen in naive subsets than in memory subsets. Among donors, sharing of clonotypes was expected to be affected by sequencing depth.

The CDR3 contains 15 residues. The junction had 7 bases not matched to a gene; V was cut back by 4 bases and J by 2 bases. The V gene's germline CDR1 is SNHLY and CDR2 FYNNEI. Libraries were prepared by immunoSEQ multiplex PCR; TCRdb keeps only in-frame clonotypes and omits some of them. The sample carries more than 2 million clones, approximately 95% recorded once. The naive CD8 fraction comprised CD45RO-negative cells positively selected for CCR7 and excluded terminally differentiated effector memory CD45RA+ cells. Every donor was a Caucasian adult from Nashville, Tennessee. The receptor was isolated from a young man in good health. This sequence joins TRBV2 and TRBJ2-5, with 7 bases aligning to TRBD2. Sequences were obtained from naive CD8+ T cells sorted from blood. CDR3 sequence (DNA): TGTGCCAGCAGTGGGAAGGCGGGGGAACAAGAGACCCAGTACTTC. It codes for CASSGKAGEQETQYF. Supplemented by reference TRBV2 and TRBJ2-5, the full variable domain reads EPEVTQTPSHQVTQMGQEVILRCVPISNHLYFYWYRQILGQKVEFLVSFYNNEISEKSEIFDDQFSVERPDGSNFTLKIRSTKLEDSAMYFCASSGKAGEQETQYFGPGTRLLVL.